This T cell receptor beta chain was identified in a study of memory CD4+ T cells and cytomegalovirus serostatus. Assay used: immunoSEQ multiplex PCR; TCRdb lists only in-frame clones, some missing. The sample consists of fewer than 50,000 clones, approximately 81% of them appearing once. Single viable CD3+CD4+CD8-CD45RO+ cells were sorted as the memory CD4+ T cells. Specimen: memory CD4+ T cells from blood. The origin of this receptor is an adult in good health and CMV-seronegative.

CDR3 sequence: CASSPTGGVKGYTF. CDR3 nucleotide sequence: TGCGCCAGCAGCCCGACAGGGGGCGTCAAGGGCTACACCTTC. The gene calls are TRBV5-1 and TRBJ1-2, with 10 bases lining up with TRBD1. Losses at the gene ends were 4 bases for V and 8 bases for J; bases not matched to a gene: 8. Germline-derived CDR1 and CDR2 are SGHRS and YFSETQ. The CDR3 is made up of 14 amino acids.